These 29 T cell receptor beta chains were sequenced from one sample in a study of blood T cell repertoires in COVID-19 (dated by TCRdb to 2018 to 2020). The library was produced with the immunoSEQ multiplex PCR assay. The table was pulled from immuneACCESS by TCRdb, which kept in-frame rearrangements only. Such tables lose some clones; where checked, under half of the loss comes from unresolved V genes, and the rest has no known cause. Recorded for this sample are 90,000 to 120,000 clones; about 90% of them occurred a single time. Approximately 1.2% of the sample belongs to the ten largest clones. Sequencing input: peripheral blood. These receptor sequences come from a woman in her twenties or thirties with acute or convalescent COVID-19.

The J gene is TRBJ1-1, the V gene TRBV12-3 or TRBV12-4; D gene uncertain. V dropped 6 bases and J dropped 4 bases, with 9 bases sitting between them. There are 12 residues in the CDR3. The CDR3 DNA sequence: TGTGCCAGCAGACTGCCGGGCACTGAAGCTTTCTTT. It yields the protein CASRLPGTEAFF.

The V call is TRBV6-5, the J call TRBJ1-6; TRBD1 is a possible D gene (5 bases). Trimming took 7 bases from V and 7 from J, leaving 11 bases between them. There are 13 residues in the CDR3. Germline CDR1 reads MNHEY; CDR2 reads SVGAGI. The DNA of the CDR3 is TGTGCCAGCATAGGGGTTTTGAATTCACCCCTCCACTTT. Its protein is CASIGVLNSPLHF.

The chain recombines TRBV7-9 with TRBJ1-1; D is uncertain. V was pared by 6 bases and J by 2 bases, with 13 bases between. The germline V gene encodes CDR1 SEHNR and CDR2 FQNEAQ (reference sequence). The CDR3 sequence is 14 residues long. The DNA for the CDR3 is TGTGCCAGCAGTTTCGGATACAGTAACACTGAAGCTTTCTTT. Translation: CASSFGYSNTEAFF.

The CDR3 here is CASSYEGFTGELFF. DNA of the CDR3: TGTGCCAGCAGCTACGAGGGTTTCACCGGGGAGCTGTTTTTT. V and J are TRBV6-5 and TRBJ2-2, with D possibly matching TRBD2 (5 bases). Germline lookup yields CDR1 MNHEY and CDR2 SVGAGI. V gave up 6 bases and J gave up 4 bases, with 12 bases separating them. The CDR3 consists of 14 residues.

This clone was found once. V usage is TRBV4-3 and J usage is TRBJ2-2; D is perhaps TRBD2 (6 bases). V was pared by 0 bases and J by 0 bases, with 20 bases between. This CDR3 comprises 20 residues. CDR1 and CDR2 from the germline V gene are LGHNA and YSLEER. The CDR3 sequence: CASSQDRSGWGGANTGELFF. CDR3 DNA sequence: TGCGCCAGCAGCCAAGATAGGTCCGGGTGGGGCGGGGCGAACACCGGGGAGCTGTTTTTT.

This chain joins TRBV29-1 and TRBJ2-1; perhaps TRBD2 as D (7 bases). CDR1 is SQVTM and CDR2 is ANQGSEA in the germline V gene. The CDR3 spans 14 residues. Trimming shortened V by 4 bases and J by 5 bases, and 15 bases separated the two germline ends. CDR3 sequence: CSVGRGGLDNEQFF. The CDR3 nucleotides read TGCAGCGTTGGTAGGGGGGGCCTTGACAATGAGCAGTTCTTC.

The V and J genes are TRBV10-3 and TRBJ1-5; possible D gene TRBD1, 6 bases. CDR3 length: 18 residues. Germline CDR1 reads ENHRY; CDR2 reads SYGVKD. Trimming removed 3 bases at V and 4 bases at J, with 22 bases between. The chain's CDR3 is CAISEVLGQGMRNQPQHF. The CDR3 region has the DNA TGTGCCATCAGTGAAGTCCTGGGGCAGGGGATGCGAAATCAGCCCCAGCATTTT.

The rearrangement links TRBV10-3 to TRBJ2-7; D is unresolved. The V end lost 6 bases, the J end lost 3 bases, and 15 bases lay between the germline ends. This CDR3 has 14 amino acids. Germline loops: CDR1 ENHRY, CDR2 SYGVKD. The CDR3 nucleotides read TGTGCCATCAGGAACCCGACAAGTCACTACGAGCAGTACTTC. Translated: CAIRNPTSHYEQYF.

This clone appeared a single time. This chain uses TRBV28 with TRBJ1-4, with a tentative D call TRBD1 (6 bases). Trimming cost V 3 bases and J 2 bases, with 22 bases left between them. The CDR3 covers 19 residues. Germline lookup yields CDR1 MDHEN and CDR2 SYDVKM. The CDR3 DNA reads TGTGCCAGCAGTTTCCCCCTCGGGGGGCGAGGAGAGACTAATGAAAAACTGTTTTTT. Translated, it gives CASSFPLGGRGETNEKLFF.

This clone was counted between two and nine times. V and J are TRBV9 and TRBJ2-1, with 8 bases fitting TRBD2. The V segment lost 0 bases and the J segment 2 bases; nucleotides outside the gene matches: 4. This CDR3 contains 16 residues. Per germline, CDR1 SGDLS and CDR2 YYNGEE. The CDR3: CASSVDLREAYNEQFF. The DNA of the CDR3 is TGTGCCAGCAGCGTAGATTTGCGGGAGGCCTACAATGAGCAGTTCTTC.

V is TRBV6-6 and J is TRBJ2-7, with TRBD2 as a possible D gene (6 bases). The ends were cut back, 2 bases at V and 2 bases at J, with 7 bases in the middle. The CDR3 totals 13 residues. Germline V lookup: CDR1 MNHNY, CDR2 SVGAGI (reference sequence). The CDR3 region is CASSYRLAYEQYF. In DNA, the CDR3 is TGTGCCAGCAGTTACCGACTAGCCTACGAGCAGTACTTC.

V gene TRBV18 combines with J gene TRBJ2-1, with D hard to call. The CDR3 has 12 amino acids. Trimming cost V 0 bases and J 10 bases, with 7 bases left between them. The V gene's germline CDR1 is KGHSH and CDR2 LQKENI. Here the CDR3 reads CASSPPKTEQFF. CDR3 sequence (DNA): TGTGCCAGCTCACCACCGAAGACAGAGCAGTTCTTC.

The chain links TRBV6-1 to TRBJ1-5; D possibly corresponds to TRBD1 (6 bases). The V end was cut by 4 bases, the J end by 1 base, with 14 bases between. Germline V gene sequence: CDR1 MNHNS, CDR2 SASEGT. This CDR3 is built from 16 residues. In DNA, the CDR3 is TGTGCCAGCAGTGGCCAGGGGATCTCGAGCAATCAGCCCCAGCATTTT. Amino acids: CASSGQGISSNQPQHF.

CDR3 in DNA: TGTGCCAGCAGCTTAATCAGGGGAGGGGACAATGAGCAGTTCTTC. It specifies CASSLIRGGDNEQFF. The V call is TRBV7-3, the J call TRBJ2-1; D is possibly TRBD2 (7 bases). Trimming pared 1 base from V and 5 bases from J, leaving 12 bases between. Germline V CDR1 and CDR2: SGHTA, FQGTGA. This CDR3 has 15 residues.

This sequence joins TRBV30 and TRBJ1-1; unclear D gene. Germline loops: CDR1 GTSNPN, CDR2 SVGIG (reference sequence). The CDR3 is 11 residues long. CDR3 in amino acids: CAIRRKTEAFF. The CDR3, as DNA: TGTGCTATTAGGAGGAAGACTGAAGCTTTCTTT. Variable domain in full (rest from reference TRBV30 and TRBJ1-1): SQTIHQWPATLVQPVGSPLSLECTVEGTSNPNLYWYRQAAGRGLQLLFYSVGIGQISSEVPQNLSASRPQDRQFILSSKKLLLSDSGFYLCAIRRKTEAFFGQGTRLTVV.

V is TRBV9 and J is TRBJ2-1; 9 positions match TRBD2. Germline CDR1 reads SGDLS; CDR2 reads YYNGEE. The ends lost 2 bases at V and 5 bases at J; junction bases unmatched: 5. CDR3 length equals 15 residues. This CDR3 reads CASSVFSGSNNEQFF. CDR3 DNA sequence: TGTGCCAGCAGCGTCTTTAGCGGGAGCAACAATGAGCAGTTCTTC.

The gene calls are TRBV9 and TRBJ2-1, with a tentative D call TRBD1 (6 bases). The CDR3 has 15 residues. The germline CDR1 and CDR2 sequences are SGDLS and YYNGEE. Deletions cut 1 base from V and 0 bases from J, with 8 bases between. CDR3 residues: CASSVRGSSYNEQFF. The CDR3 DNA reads TGTGCCAGCAGCGTAAGGGGGAGCTCCTACAATGAGCAGTTCTTC.

The chain's CDR3 is CASRSPGTVYGYTF. In DNA form, the CDR3 reads TGTGCCAGCAGGTCCCCTGGGACAGTATATGGCTACACCTTC. J is TRBJ1-2 and V is TRBV7-3; 7 positions agree with TRBD1. V shed 6 bases, J shed 5 bases, and the junction held 9 bases outside the gene matches. CDR3 length equals 14 residues. Germline CDR1 reads SGHTA; CDR2 reads FQGTGA.

In DNA, the CDR3 is TGTGCCACCCGCAAAAGGAAACAGGGTTCGGAGGACTATGGCTACACCTTC. Its translation is CATRKRKQGSEDYGYTF. J is TRBJ1-2 and V is TRBV24-1; tentatively, D is TRBD1 (6 bases). Germline-derived CDR1 and CDR2 are KGHDR and SFDVKD. The CDR3 totals 17 residues. The V end was cut by 9 bases, the J end by 3 bases, with 25 bases between.

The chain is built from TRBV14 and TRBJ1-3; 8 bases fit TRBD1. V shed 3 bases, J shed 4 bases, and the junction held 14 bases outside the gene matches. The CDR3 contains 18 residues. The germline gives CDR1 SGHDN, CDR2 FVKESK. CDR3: CASSQSRGQLSWGNTIYF. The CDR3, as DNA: TGTGCCAGCAGCCAGTCCAGGGGGCAACTTTCGTGGGGAAACACCATATATTTT.

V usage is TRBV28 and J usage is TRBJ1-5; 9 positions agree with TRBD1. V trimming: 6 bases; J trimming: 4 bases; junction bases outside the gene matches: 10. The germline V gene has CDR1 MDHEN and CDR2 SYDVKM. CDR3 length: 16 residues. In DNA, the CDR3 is TGTGCCAGCAGCCTTTATACAGGGGGCGGGAATCAGCCCCAGCATTTT. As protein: CASSLYTGGGNQPQHF.

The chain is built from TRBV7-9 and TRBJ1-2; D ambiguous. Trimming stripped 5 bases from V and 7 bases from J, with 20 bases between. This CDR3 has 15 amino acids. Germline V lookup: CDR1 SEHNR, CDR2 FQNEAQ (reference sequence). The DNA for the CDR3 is TGTGCCAGCAGCCCCCACAACGCCCCGGCGGGTGGCTACACCTTC. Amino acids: CASSPHNAPAGGYTF.

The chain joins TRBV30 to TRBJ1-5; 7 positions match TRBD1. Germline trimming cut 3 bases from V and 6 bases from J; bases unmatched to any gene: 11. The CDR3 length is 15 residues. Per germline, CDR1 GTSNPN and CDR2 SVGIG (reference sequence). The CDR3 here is CAWREPDRESQPQHF. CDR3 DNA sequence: TGTGCCTGGAGAGAACCAGACAGGGAAAGTCAGCCCCAGCATTTT. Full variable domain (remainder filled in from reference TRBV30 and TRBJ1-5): SQTIHQWPATLVQPVGSPLSLECTVEGTSNPNLYWYRQAAGRGLQLLFYSVGIGQISSEVPQNLSASRPQDRQFILSSKKLLLSDSGFYLCAWREPDRESQPQHFGDGTRLSIL.

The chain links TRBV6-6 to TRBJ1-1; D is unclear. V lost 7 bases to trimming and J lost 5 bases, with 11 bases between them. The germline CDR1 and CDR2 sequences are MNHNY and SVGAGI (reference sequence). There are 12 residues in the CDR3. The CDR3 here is CASTLRLTEAFF. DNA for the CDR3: TGTGCCAGCACCCTGAGGTTGACTGAAGCTTTCTTT.

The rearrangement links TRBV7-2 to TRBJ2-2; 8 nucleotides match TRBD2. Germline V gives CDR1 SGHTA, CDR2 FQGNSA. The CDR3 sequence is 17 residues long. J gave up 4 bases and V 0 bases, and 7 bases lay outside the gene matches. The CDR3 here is CASSLAPWLAGTGELFF. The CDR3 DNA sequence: TGTGCCAGCAGCTTAGCCCCCTGGCTAGCGGGCACCGGGGAGCTGTTTTTT. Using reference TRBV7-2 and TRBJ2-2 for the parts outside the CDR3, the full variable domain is GAGVSQSPSNKVTEKGKDVELRCDPISGHTALYWYRQSLGQGLEFLIYFQGNSAPDKSGLPSDRFSAERTGGSVSTLTIQRTQQEDSAVYLCASSLAPWLAGTGELFFGEGSRLTVL.

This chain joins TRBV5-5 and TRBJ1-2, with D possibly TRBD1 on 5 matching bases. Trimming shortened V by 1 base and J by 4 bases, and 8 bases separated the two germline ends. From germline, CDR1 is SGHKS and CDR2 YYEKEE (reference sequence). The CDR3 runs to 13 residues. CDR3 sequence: CASSLSGFYGYTF. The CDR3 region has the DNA TGTGCCAGCAGCTTGTCAGGGTTCTATGGCTACACCTTC.

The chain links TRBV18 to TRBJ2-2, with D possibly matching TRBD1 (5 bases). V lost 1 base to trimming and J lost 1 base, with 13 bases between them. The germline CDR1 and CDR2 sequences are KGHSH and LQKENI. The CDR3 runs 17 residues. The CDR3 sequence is CASSPLVTGMNTGELFF. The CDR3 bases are TGTGCCAGCTCACCACTAGTTACAGGAATGAACACCGGGGAGCTGTTTTTT.

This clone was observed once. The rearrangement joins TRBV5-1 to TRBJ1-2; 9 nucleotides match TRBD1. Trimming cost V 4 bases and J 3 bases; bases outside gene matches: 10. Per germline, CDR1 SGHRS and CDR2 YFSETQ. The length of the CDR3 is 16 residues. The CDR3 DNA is TGCGCCAGCAGCCCGGAGGCGGACAGGGGTGACTATGGCTACACCTTC. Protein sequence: CASSPEADRGDYGYTF.

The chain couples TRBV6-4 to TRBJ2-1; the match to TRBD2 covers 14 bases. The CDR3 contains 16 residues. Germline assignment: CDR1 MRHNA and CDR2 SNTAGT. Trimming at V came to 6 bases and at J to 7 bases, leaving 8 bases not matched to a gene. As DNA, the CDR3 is TGTGCCAGCAGCCCCGGGACTAGCGGGAGCCTAAATGAGCAGTTCTTC. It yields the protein CASSPGTSGSLNEQFF.